This T cell receptor (beta chain) stems from a study of OX40 agonist ivuxolimab in advanced cancers. Peripheral blood came from all dose cohorts at three timepoints. Study-level findings and limits: Compared with CD4+, CD8+ T cells on average had more expanded clones.

Libraries were prepared by immunoSEQ multiplex PCR; TCRdb keeps only in-frame clonotypes and omits some of them. The sample lists 50,000 to 55,000 clones, approximately 92% occurring once. This CDR3 contains 13 residues. Trimming at V came to 6 bases and at J to 4 bases, leaving 4 bases not matched to a gene. The germline gives CDR1 MNHNS, CDR2 SASEGT. About this clone itself: Antigen unknown.

This TCR came from an adult with an advanced solid tumor such as melanoma, head and neck, liver or kidney cancer. V usage is TRBV6-1 and J usage is TRBJ2-7; TRBD1 matches at 9 bases. The sequencing used CD4+ or CD8+ T cells sorted from blood, collected in a trial of the OX40 agonist ivuxolimab. The CDR3 is CASSRDRDYEQYF. As DNA, the CDR3 is TGTGCCAGCAGCCGGGACAGGGATTACGAGCAGTACTTC.